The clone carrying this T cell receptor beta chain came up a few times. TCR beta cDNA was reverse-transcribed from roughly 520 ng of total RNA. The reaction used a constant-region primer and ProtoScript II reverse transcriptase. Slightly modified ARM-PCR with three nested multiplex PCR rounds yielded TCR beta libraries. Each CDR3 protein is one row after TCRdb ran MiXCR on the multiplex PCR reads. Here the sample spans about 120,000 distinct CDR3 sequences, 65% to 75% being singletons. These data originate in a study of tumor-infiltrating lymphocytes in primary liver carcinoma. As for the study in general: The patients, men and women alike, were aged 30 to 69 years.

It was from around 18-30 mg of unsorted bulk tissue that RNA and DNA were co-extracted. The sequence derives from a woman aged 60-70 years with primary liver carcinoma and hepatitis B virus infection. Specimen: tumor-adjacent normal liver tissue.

CDR3 residues: CASSDSLAGPGELFF. DNA for the CDR3: TGTGCCAGCAGTGACTCCCTAGCGGGACCCGGGGAGCTGTTTTTT. The genes are TRBV6-4 and TRBJ2-2, with TRBD2 matching over 9 bases. CDR1 and CDR2 from the germline V gene are MRHNA and SNTAGT. This CDR3 has 15 amino acids. Losses at the gene ends were 0 bases for V and 6 bases for J; bases not matched to a gene: 2.